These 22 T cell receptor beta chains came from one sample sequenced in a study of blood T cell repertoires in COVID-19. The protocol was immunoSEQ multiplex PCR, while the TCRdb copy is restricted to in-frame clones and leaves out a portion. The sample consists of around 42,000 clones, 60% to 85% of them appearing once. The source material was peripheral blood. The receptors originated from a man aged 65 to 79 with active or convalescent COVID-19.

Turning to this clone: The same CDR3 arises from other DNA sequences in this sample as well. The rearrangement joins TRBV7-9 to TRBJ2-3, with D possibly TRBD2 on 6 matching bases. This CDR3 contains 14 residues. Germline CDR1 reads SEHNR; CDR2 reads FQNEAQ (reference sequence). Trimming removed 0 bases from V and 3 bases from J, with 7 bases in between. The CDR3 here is CASSLAGGTDTQYF. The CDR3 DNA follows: TGTGCCAGCAGCTTAGCTGGGGGGACAGATACGCAGTATTTT.

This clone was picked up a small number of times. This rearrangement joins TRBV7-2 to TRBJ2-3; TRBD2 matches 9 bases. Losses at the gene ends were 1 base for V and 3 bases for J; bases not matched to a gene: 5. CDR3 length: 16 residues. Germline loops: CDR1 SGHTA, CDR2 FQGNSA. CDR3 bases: TGTGCCAGCAGCTTAGGGCGGGGGGGCGCAACAGATACGCAGTATTTT. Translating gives CASSLGRGGATDTQYF. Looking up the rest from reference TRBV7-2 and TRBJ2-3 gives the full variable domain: GAGVSQSPSNKVTEKGKDVELRCDPISGHTALYWYRQSLGQGLEFLIYFQGNSAPDKSGLPSDRFSAERTGGSVSTLTIQRTQQEDSAVYLCASSLGRGGATDTQYFGPGTRLTVL.

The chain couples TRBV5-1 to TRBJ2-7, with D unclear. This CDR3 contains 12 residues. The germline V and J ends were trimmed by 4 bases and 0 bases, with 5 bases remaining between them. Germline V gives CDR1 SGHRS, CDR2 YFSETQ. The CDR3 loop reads CASSPNSYEQYF. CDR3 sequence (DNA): TGCGCCAGCAGCCCAAACTCCTACGAGCAGTACTTC.

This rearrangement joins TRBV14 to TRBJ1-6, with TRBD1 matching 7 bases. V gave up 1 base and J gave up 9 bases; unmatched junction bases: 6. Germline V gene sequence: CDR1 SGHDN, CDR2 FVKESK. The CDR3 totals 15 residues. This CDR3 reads CASSQVGTDTSPLHF. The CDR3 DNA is TGTGCCAGCAGCCAAGTTGGGACAGATACTTCACCCCTCCACTTT.

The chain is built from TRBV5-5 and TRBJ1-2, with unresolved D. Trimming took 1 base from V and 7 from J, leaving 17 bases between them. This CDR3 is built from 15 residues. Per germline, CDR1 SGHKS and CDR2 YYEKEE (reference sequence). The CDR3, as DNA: TGTGCCAGCAGCTTGTATCGGGGAGAAGTTAGTGGCTACACCTTC. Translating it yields CASSLYRGEVSGYTF. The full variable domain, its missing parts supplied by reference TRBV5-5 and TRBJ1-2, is DAGVTQSPTHLIKTRGQQVTLRCSPISGHKSVSWYQQVLGQGPQFIFQYYEKEERGRGNFPDRFSARQFPNYSSELNVNALLLGDSALYLCASSLYRGEVSGYTFGSGTRLTVV.

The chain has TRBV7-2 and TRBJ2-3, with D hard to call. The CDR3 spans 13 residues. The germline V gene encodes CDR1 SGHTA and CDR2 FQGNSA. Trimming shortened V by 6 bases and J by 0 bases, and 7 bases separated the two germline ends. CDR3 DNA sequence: TGTGCCAGCAGGCCTACGAGCACAGATACGCAGTATTTT. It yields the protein CASRPTSTDTQYF. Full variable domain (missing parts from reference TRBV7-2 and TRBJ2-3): GAGVSQSPSNKVTEKGKDVELRCDPISGHTALYWYRQSLGQGLEFLIYFQGNSAPDKSGLPSDRFSAERTGGSVSTLTIQRTQQEDSAVYLCASRPTSTDTQYFGPGTRLTVL.

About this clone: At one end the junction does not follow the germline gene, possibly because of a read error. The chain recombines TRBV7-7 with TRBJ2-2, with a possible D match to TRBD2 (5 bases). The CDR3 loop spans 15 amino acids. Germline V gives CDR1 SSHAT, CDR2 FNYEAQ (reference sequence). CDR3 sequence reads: CASSLGRGVTGELFF. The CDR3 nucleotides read TGTGCTAGCAGCTTAGGCCGGGGAGTCACCGGGGAGCTGTTTTTT.

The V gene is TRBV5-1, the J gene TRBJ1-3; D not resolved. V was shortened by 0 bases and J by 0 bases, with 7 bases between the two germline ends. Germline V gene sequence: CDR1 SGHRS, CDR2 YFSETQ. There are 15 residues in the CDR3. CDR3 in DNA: TGCGCCAGCAGCTTGGACAGCAACTCTGGAAACACCATATATTTT. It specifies CASSLDSNSGNTIYF.

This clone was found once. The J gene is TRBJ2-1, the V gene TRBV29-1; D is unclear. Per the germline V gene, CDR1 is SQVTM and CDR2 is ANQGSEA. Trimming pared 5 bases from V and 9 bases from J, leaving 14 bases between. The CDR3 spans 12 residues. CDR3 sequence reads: CSVLPSRAEQFF. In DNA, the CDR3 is TGCAGCGTTCTACCGTCACGTGCTGAGCAGTTCTTC.

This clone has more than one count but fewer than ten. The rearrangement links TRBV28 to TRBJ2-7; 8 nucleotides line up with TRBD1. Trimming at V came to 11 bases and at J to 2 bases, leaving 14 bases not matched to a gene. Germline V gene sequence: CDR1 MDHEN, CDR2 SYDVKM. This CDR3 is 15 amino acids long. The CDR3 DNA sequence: TGTGCCTCCCTAAGGGACAGGCAATTCACCTACGAGCAGTACTTC. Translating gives CASLRDRQFTYEQYF. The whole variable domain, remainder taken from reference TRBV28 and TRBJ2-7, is DVKVTQSSRYLVKRTGEKVFLECVQDMDHENMFWYRQDPGLGLRLIYFSYDVKMKEKGDIPEGYSVSREKKERFSLILESASTNQTSMYLCASLRDRQFTYEQYFGPGTRLTVT.

CDR3 sequence (DNA): TGCGCCAGCAGCTTGGATCCAGACTACGAGCAGTACTTC. Protein sequence: CASSLDPDYEQYF. The genes are TRBV5-1 and TRBJ2-7, with no clear D. Germline V gene sequence: CDR1 SGHRS, CDR2 YFSETQ. This CDR3 has 13 amino acids. V was pared by 0 bases and J by 3 bases, with 7 bases between.

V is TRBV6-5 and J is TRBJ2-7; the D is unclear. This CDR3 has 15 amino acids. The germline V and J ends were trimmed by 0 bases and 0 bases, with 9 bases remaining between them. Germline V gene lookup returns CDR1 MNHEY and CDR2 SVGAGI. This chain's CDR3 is CASSYSIGGSYEQYF. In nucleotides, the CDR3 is TGTGCCAGCAGTTACTCGATTGGCGGCTCCTACGAGCAGTACTTC.

CDR3 sequence reads: CASSLRPGSSGGYQETQYF. The CDR3 bases are TGTGCCAGCAGCTTACGTCCCGGATCTAGCGGGGGGTACCAAGAGACCCAGTACTTC. The chain combines TRBV7-9 with TRBJ2-5, with 11 bases lining up with TRBD2. Germline V gives CDR1 SEHNR, CDR2 FQNEAQ (reference sequence). The V gene end was trimmed by 2 bases and the J gene end by 0 bases; junction bases not matched to a gene: 11. This CDR3 is 19 amino acids long.

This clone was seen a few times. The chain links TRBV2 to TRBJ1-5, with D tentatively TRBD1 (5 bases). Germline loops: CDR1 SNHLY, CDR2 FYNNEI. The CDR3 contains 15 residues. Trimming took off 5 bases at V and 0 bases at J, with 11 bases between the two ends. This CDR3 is CASSPGGYSNQPQHF. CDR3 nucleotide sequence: TGTGCCAGCAGTCCTGGGGGGTATAGCAATCAGCCCCAGCATTTT.

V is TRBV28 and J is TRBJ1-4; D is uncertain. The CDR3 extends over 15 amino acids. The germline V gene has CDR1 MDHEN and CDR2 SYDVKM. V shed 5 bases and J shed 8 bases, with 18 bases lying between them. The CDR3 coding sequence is TGTGCCAGCAGTCCCCCCAAGGTCGGGAGGGAAAAACTGTTTTTT. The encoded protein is CASSPPKVGREKLFF.

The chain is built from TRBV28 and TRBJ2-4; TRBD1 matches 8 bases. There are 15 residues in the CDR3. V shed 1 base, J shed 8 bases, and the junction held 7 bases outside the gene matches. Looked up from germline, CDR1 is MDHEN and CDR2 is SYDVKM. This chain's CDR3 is CASSLLVGQGDIQYF. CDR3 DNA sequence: TGTGCCAGCAGTTTATTGGTCGGACAGGGAGACATTCAGTACTTC.

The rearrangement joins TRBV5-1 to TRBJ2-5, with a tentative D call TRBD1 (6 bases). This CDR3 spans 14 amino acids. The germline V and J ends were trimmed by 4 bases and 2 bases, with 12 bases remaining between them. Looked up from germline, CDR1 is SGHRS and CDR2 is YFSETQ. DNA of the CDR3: TGCGCCAGCAGCCTGGACAGCAAACAAGAGACCCAGTACTTC. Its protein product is CASSLDSKQETQYF.

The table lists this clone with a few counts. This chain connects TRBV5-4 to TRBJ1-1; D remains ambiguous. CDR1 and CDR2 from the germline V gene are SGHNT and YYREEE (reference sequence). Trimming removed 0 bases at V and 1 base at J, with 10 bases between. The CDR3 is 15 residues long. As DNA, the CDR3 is TGTGCCAGCAGCTTGGATCCCGCGGCGAACACTGAAGCTTTCTTT. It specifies CASSLDPAANTEAFF.

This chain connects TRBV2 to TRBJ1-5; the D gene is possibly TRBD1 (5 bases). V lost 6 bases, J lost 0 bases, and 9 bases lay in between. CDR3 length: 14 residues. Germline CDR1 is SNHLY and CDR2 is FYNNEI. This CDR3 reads CASRQTDSNQPQHF. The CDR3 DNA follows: TGTGCCAGCAGACAGACAGATAGCAATCAGCCCCAGCATTTT. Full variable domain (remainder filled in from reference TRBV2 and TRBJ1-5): EPEVTQTPSHQVTQMGQEVILRCVPISNHLYFYWYRQILGQKVEFLVSFYNNEISEKSEIFDDQFSVERPDGSNFTLKIRSTKLEDSAMYFCASRQTDSNQPQHFGDGTRLSIL.

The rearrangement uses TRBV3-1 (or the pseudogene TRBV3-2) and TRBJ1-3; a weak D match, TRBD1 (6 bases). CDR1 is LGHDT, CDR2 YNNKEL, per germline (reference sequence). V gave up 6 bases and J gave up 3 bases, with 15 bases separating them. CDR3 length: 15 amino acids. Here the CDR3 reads CASSVDSQVGNTIYF. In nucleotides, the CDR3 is TGTGCCAGCAGTGTGGACAGCCAGGTTGGAAACACCATATATTTT.

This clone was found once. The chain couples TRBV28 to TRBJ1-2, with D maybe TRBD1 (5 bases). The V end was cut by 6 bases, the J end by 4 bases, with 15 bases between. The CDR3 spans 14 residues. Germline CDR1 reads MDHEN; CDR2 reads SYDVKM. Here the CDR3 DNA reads TGTGCCAGCAGCTATTATCAGGGATCCTATGGCTACACCTTC. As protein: CASSYYQGSYGYTF.

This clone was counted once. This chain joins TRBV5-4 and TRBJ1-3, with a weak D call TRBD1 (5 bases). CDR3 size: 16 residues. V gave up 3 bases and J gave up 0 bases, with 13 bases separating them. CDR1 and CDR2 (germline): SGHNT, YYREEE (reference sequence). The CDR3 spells CASSSVPRGSGNTIYF. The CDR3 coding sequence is TGTGCCAGCAGCTCCGTACCAAGGGGCTCTGGAAACACCATATATTTT.